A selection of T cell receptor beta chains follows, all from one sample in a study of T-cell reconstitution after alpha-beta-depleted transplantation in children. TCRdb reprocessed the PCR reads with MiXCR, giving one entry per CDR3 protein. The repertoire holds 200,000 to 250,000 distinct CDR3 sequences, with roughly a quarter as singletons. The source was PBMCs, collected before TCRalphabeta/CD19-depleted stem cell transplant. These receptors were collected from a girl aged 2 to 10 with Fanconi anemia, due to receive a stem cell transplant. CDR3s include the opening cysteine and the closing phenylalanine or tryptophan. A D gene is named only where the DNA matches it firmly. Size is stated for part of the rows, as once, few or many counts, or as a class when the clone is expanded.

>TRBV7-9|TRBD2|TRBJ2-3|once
TGTGCCAGCAGCTTAGGAGCGGGGGGTACAGATACGCAGTATTTT
CASSLGAGGTDTQYF
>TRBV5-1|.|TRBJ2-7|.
TGCGCCAGCAGCCTTGGAGGGGACTTGTTCCCTCGGCCCTACGAGCAGTACTTC
CASSLGGDLFPRPYEQYF
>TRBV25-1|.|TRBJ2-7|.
TGTGCCAGCAGTGACCCACCCGGGACCGACGAGCAGTACTTC
CASSDPPGTDEQYF
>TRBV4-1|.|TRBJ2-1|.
TGCGCCAGCAGCCAAGGGTTTTTAAGCTCCTACAATGAGCAGTTCTTC
CASSQGFLSSYNEQFF
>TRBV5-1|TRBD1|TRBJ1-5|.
TGCGCCAGCAGCTTGTTTGCAGGGGGAAATCAGCCCCAGCATTTT
CASSLFAGGNQPQHF
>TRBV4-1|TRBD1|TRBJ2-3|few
TGCGCCAGCAGCCAAGGGGGACAGGATAGATGGGATACGCAGTATTTT
CASSQGGQDRWDTQYF
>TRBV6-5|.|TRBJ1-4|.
TGTGCCAGCAGTTACTCGACAGGAACTAATGAAAAACTGTTTTTT
CASSYSTGTNEKLFF
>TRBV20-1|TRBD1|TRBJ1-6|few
TGCAGTGCTAGACAACAGGGGAATAATTCACCCCTCCACTTT
CSARQQGNNSPLHF
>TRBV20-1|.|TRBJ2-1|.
TGCAGTGGAGACTTGGTCTACAATGAGCAGTTCTTC
CSGDLVYNEQFF
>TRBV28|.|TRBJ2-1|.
TGTGCCACAGCCGGGGATGAGCAGTTCTTC
CATAGDEQFF
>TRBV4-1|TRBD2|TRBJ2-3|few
TGCGCCAGCAGTCAAGACGCACTAGCGGGAGGAACGCAGTATTTT
CASSQDALAGGTQYF
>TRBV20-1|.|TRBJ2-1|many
TGCAGCGCCGGGACGGGGTACAATGAGCAGTTCTTC
CSAGTGYNEQFF
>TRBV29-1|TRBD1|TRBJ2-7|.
TGCAGCGTTGAAGGGGGAGACAGGGCCACCTACGAGCAGTACTTC
CSVEGGDRATYEQYF
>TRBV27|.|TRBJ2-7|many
TGTGCCAGCAGTTTACGGGGGAGCGCCCACGAGCAGTACTTC
CASSLRGSAHEQYF
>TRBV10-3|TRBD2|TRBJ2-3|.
TGTGCCATCAGTGGGGGGGGGAGCGCAGATACGCAGTATTTT
CAISGGGSADTQYF
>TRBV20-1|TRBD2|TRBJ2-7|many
TGCAGTGCTAGTTTTAGCGGGCTATCCTACGAGCAGTACTTC
CSASFSGLSYEQYF
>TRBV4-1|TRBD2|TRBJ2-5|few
TGCGCCAGCCGGGCGTTAGCGGGGAGTCACGAGACCCAGTACTTC
CASRALAGSHETQYF
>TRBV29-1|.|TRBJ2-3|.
TGCAGCGTCGGACTGGACGGGGCAGATACGCAGTATTTT
CSVGLDGADTQYF
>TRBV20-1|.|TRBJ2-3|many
TGCAGTGCTATAAACACAGATACGCAGTATTTT
CSAINTDTQYF
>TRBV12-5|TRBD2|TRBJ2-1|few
TGTGCTAGTGGTTTGGTATGGTCCCGGACTAGCAGGGATGAGCAGTTCTTC
CASGLVWSRTSRDEQFF
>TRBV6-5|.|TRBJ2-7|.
TGTGCCAGCAGCTACCGGAGGGGAGACTACGAGCAGTACTTC
CASSYRRGDYEQYF
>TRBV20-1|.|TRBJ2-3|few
TGCAGTGCTAGAGATCCCAGAGAGCCCCCCTTCGCAGATACGCAGTATTTT
CSARDPREPPFADTQYF
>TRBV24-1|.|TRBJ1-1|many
TGTGCCACCAGTGATGCAGGCGATGCTGAAGCTTTCTTT
CATSDAGDAEAFF
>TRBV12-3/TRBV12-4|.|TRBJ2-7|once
TGTGCCAGCAGTTTGGAGCGGTTCTCCTACGAGCAGTACTTC
CASSLERFSYEQYF
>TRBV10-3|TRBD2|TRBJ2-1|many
TGTGCCATCAGCTTGGCCTCGGCTAGCGGTTCCTACAATGAGCAGTTCTTC
CAISLASASGSYNEQFF
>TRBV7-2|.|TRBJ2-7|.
TGTGCCAGCAGCCGGATTTACGAGCAGTACTTC
CASSRIYEQYF
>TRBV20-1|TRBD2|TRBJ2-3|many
TGCAGTGCTAGTCCCGGGACTAGCCCTAGGGATACGCAGTATTTT
CSASPGTSPRDTQYF
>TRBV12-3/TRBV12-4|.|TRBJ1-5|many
TGTGCCAGCAGTTTTTCCAGGGATCAGCCCCAGCATTTT
CASSFSRDQPQHF